This entry describes one TCR beta chain. Its antigen is as yet unknown. The V gene's germline CDR1 is SEHNR and CDR2 FQNEAQ (reference sequence). This CDR3 is built from 14 residues. V was clipped by 1 base and J by 6 bases; unmatched bases: 5. The entry originates in a study of response to subunit inactivated influenza vaccine. Overall study findings and caveats: Researchers suggested that each seasonal influenza vaccination recruits few new T cells.

TCRdb reanalysed the RT-PCR reads using MiXCR and keeps one entry per CDR3 protein. The table records about 800,000 distinct CDR3 sequences, approximately 21% of them present only once. The rearrangement joins TRBV7-9 to TRBJ1-2; 7 bases agree with TRBD1. The source material was PBMCs from blood, sampled about 5 days after vaccination. The TCR comes from a man in his fifties or sixties who received an inactivated influenza vaccine. CDR3 loop: CASSLDRGIDGYTF. For the CDR3, the DNA is TGTGCCAGCAGCTTAGACAGGGGAATAGATGGCTACACCTTC.